This paragraph covers one T cell receptor beta chain sequence. What it binds is not known. The data were obtained in a study of CD8 T cells in Susac syndrome. The RNA input was roughly 0.45 to 1 ug, and it was reverse transcribed with random hexamers. The TCR beta CDR3 was amplified by immunoSEQ multiplex PCR across 54 Vbeta, 13 Jbeta. TCRdb re-analysed the immunoSEQ multiplex PCR reads in MiXCR, keeping a single row per CDR3 protein. The sample shows some 260,000 distinct CDR3 sequences, roughly 93% of them seen only once. It was treatment-naive patients with stable or active relapsing-remitting disease who made up the multiple sclerosis controls. General study results and limits: It was acknowledged in the study that its TCR sequencing and HLA analysis involved a relatively small number of individuals.

This CDR3 spans 15 amino acids. V dropped 2 bases and J dropped 3 bases, with 12 bases sitting between them. The germline V gene has CDR1 SGDLS and CDR2 YYNGEE. This TCR was recovered from a human donor with multiple sclerosis. The material sequenced was CD4+ T cells from PBMCs. The chain has TRBV9 and TRBJ2-1, with a possible D match to TRBD2 (6 bases). CDR3 nucleotides: TGTGCCAGCAGCGTGTCGGGGGAAGTCTACAATGAGCAGTTCTTC. Translated, it gives CASSVSGEVYNEQFF. Complete variable domain (other parts from reference TRBV9 and TRBJ2-1): DSGVTQTPKHLITATGQRVTLRCSPRSGDLSVYWYQQSLDQGLQFLIQYYNGEERAKGNILERFSAQQFPDLHSELNLSSLELGDSALYFCASSVSGEVYNEQFFGPGTRLTVL.